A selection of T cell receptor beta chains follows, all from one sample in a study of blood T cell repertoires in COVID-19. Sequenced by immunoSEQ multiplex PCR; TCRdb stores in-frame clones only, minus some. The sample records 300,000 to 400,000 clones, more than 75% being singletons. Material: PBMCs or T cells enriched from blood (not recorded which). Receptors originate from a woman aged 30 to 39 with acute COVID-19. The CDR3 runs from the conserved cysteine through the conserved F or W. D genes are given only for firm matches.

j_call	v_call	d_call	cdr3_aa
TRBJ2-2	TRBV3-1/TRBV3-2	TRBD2	CASSHTSGGWAGELFF
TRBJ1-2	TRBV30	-	CACRDTSYGYTF
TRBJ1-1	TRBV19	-	CASTPLAGAGVNTEAFF
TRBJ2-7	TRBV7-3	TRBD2	CARSLAGAYEQYF
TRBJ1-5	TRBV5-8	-	CASSPGGSAVNSNQPQHF
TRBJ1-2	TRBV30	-	CAWSRTDGYTF
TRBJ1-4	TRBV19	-	CASSMSGIEKLFF
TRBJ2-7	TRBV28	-	CASSLRVPYEQYF
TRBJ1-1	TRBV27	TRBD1	CASRVDRGQSEAFF
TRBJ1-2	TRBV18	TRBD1	CASSDRESGYTF
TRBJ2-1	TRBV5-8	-	CASRPRGAVYEQFF
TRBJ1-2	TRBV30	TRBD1	CAWSGGGRFYGYTF
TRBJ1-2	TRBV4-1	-	CASSQQFHRDSGDYGYTF
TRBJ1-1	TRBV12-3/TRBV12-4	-	CASSLSGEAFF
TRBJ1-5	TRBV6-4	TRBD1	CASSRDRVVCNQPQHF
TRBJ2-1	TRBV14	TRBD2	CASSQATKRGGGLNNEQFF
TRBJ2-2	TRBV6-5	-	CASSTQASNTGELFF
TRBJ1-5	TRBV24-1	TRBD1	CATSDGTVPHQPQHF
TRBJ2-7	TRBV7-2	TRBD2	CASSFLAVGLGSYEQYF
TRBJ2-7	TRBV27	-	CASSLGQQGRGYEQYF
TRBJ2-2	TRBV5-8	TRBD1	CASSGGQGNTGELFF
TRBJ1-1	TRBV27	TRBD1	CASRGTAESQAFF
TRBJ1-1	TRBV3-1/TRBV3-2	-	CASSPRRQVRNTEAFF
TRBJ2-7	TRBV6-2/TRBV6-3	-	CASSYQTDEQYF
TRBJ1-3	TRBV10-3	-	CAIMGGNSGNTIYF
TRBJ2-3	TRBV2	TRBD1	CASSGQGTDTQYF
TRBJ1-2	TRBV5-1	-	CASSLFLKGGGYGYTF
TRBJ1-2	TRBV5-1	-	CASSTTGQFVYGYTF
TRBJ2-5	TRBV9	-	CASSVGVGEETQYF
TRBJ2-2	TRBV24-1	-	CATSGYTAGELFF
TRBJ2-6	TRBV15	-	CATSRDIARGANVLTF
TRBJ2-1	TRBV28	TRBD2	CASKLGGLPSYNEQFF
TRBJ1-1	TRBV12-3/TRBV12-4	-	CASERGTNTEAFF
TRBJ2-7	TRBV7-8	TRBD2	CASTLPGLAGGPPYEQYF
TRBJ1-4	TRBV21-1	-	CASSNDRGCVGEEKLFF
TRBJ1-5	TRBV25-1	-	CASSSVAGDNQPQHF
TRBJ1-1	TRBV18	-	CASSADKNTEAFF
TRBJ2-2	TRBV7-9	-	CASSLTGQGFAGELFF
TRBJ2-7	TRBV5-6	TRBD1	CASQQDRTPLYEQYF
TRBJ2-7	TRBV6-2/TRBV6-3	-	CASTFSPRYEQYF
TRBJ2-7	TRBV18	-	CASSPLGGGFNEQYF
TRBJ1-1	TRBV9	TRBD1	CASSVGTGQGYMNTEAFF
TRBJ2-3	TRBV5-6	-	CASSFFGGASTDTQYF
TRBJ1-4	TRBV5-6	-	CASSFRGSSHEKLFF
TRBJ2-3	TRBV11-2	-	CASSLGGEATDTQYF
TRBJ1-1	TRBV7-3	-	CASSLTSGNTEAFF
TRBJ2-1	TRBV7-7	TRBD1	CASSSGQSSYNEQFF
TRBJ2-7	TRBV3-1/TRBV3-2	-	CASSLTRGSPEQYF
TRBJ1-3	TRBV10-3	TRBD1	CAISGDRGLGNTIYF
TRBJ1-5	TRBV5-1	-	CASSLAPNSNQPQHF
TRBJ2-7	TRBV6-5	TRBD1	CASSRQGPLYEQYF
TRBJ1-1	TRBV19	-	CATLIRGGSEAFF
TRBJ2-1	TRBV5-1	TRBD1	CASRPGQGPIEQFF
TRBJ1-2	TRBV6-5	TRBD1	CASRPGTGANYGYTF
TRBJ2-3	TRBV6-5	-	CASPTDTQYF